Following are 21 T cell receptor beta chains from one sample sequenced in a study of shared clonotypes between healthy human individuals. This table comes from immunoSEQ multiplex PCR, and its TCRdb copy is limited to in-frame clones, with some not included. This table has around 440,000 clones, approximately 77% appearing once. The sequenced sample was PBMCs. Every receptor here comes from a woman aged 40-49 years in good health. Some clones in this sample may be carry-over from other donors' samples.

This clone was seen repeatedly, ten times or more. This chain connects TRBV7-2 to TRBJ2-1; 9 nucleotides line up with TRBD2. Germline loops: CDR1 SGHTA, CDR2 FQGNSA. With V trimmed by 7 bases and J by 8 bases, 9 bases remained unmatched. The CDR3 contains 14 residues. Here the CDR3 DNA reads TGTGCCAGCACCAAGGGGCGGGAGGGGTATGAGCAGTTCTTC. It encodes CASTKGREGYEQFF.

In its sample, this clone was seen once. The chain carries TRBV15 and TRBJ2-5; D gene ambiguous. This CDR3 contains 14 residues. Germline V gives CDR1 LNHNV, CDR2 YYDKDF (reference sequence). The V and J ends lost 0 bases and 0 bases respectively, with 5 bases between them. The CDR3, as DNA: TGTGCCACCAGCAGAGATCAATACCAAGAGACCCAGTACTTC. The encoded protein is CATSRDQYQETQYF.

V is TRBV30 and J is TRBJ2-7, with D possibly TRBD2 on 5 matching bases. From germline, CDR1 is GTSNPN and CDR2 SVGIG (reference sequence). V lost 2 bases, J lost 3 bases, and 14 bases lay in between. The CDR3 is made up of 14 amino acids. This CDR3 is CAWSSRGGFYEQYF. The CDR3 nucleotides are TGTGCCTGGAGTAGTCGGGGTGGGTTCTACGAGCAGTACTTC.

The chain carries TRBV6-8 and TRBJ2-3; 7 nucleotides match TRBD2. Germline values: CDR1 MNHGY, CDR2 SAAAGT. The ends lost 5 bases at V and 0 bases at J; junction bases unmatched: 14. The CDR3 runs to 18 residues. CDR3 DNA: TGTGCCAGCAGTAATACCCTCGCGGGAGAGGAAAGCACAGATACGCAGTATTTT. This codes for CASSNTLAGEESTDTQYF.

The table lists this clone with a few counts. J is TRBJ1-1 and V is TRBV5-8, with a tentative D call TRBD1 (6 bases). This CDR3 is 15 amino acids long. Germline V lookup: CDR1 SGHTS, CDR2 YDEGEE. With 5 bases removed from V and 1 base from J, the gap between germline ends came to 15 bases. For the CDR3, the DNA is TGTGCCAGCAGTAAACGCGGGGGCTCGAACACTGAAGCTTTCTTT. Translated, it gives CASSKRGGSNTEAFF.

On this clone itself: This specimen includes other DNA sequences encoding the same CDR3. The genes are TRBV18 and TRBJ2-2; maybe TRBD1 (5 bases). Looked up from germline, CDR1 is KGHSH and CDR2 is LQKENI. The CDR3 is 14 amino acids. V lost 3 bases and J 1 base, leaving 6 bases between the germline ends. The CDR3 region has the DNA TGTGCCAGCTCACCTGACAGGAACACCGGGGAGCTGTTTTTT. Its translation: CASSPDRNTGELFF.

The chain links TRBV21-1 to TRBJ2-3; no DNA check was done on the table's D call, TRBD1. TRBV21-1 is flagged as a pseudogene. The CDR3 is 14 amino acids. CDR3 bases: TGTGCCAGCAGCAACTGGGGCAGCACAGATACGCAGTATTTT. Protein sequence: CASSNWGSTDTQYF.

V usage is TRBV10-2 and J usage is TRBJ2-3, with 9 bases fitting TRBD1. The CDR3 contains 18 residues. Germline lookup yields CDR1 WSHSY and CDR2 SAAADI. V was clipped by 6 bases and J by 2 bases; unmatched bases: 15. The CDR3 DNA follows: TGCGCCAGCAGCGCCTCCGCCGGGACAGGGATATCCACAGATACGCAGTATTTT. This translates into CASSASAGTGISTDTQYF.

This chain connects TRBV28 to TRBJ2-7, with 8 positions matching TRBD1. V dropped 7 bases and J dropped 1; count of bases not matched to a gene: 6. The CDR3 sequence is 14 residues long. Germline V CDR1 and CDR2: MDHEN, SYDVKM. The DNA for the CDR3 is TGTGCCAGCATAAGACAGGGGCCTTCCTACGAGCAGTACTTC. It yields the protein CASIRQGPSYEQYF.

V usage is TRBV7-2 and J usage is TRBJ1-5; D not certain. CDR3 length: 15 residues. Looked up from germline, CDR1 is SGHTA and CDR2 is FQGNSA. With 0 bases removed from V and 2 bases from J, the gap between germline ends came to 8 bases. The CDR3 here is CASSLAGVGNQPQHF. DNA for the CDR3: TGTGCCAGCAGCTTAGCCGGGGTTGGCAATCAGCCCCAGCATTTT.

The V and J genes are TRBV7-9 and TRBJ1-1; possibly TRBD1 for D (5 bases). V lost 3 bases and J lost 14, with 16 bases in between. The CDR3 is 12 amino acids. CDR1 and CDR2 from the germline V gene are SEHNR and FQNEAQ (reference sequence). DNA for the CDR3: TGTGCCAGCAGCTTGTGCCGGGGAGGGGCCTTCTTT. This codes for CASSLCRGGAFF.

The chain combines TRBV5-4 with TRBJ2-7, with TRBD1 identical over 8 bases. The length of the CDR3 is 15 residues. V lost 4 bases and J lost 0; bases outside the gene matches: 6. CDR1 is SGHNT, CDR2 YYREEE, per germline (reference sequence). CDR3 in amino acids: CASSQRDRSSYEQYF. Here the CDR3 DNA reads TGTGCCAGCAGCCAGAGGGACAGGAGCTCCTACGAGCAGTACTTC.

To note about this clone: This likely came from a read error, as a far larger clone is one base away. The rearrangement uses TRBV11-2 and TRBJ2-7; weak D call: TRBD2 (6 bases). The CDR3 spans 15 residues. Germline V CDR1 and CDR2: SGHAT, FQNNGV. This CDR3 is CASSHFLANPFERYF. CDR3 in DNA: TGTGCCAGCAGCCATTTTCTAGCGAACCCCTTCGAGCGGTACTTC.

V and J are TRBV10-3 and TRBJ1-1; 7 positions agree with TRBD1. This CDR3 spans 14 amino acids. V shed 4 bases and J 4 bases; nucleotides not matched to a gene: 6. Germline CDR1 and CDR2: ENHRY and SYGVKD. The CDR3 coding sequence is TGTGCCATCAGTGCCGTAGGGGGCTTCACTGAAGCTTTCTTT. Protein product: CAISAVGGFTEAFF.

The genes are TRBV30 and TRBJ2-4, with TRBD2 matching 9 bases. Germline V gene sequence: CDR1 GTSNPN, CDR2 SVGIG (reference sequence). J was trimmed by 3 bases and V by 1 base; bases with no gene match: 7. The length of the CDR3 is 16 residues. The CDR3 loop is CAWSGGKRGVKNIQYF. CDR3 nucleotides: TGTGCCTGGAGTGGAGGGAAGCGGGGGGTCAAAAACATTCAGTACTTC.

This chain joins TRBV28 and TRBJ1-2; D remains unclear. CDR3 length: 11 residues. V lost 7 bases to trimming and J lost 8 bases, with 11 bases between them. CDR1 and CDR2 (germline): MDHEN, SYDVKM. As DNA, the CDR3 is TGTGCCAGCACTCCGGGAGGGGGCTACACCTTC. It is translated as CASTPGGGYTF.

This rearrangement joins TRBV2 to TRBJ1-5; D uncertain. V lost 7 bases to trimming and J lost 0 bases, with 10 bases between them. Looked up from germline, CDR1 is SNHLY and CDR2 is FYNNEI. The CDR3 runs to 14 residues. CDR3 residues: CASTARDSNQPQHF. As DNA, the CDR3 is TGTGCCAGCACGGCAAGGGATAGCAATCAGCCCCAGCATTTT. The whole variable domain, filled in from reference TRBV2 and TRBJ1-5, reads EPEVTQTPSHQVTQMGQEVILRCVPISNHLYFYWYRQILGQKVEFLVSFYNNEISEKSEIFDDQFSVERPDGSNFTLKIRSTKLEDSAMYFCASTARDSNQPQHFGDGTRLSIL.

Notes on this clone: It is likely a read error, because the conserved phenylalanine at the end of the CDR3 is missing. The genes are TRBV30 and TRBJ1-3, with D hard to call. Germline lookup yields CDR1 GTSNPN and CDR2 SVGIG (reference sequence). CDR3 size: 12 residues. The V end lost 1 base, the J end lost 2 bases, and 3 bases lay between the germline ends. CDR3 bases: TGTGCCTGGAGTGGGACTGGAAACACCATATATCTT. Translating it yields CAWSGTGNTIYL.

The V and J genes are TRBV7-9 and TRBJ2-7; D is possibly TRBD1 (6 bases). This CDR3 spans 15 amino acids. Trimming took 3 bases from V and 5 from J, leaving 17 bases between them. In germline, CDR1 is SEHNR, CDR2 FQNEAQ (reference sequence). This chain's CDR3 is CASSFLGARIDEQYF. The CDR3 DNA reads TGTGCCAGCAGCTTTCTGGGGGCGAGGATTGACGAGCAGTACTTC.

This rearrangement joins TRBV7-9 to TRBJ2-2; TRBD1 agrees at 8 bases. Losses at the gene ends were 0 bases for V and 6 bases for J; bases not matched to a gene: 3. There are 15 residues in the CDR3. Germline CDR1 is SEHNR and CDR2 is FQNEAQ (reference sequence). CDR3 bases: TGTGCCAGCAGCTTAGCCAGGGGGCGACCCGGGGAGCTGTTTTTT. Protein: CASSLARGRPGELFF. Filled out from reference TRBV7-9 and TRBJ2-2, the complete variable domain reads DTGVSQNPRHKITKRGQNVTFRCDPISEHNRLYWYRQTLGQGPEFLTYFQNEAQLEKSRLLSDRFSAERPKGSFSTLEIQRTEQGDSAMYLCASSLARGRPGELFFGEGSRLTVL.

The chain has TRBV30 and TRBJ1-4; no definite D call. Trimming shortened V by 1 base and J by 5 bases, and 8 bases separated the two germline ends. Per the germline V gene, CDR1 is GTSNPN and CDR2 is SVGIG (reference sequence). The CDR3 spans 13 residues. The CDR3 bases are TGTGCCTGGAGTGGAGGTATCAATGAAAAACTGTTTTTT. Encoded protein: CAWSGGINEKLFF.